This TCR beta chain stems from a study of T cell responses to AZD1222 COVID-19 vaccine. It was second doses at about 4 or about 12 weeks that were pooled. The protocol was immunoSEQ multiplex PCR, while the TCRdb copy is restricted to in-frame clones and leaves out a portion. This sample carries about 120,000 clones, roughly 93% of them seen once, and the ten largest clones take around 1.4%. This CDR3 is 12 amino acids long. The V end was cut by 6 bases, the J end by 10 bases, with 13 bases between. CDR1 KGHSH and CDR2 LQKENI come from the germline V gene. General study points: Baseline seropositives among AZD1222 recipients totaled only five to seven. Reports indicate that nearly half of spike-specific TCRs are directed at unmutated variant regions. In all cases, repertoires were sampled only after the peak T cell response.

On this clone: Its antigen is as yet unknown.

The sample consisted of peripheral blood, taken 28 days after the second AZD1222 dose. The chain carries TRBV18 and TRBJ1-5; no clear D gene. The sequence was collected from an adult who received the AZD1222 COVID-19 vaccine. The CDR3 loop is CASSAGINPQHF. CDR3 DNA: TGTGCCAGCTCGGCGGGTATCAACCCCCAGCATTTT.